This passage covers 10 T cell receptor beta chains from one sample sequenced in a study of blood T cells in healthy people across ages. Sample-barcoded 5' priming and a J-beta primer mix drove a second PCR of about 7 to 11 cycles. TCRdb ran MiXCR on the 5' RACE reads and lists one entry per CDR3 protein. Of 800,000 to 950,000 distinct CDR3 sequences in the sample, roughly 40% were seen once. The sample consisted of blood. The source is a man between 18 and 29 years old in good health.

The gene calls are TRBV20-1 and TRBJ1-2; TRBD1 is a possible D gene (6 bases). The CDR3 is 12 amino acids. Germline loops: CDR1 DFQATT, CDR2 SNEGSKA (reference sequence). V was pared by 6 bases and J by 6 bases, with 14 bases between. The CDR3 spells CSARRGADGYTF. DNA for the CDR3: TGCAGTGCCCGTCGGGGGGCGGATGGCTACACCTTC.

CDR3: CASSYSGDGGPGSPLHF. CDR3 bases: TGTGCCAGCAGTTACTCGGGGGACGGTGGGCCGGGTTCACCCCTCCACTTT. The chain uses TRBV6-5 and TRBJ1-6, with D possibly TRBD1 on 5 matching bases. The length of the CDR3 is 17 residues. CDR1 is MNHEY and CDR2 is SVGAGI in the germline V gene. Trimming pared 0 bases from V and 9 bases from J, leaving 18 bases between.

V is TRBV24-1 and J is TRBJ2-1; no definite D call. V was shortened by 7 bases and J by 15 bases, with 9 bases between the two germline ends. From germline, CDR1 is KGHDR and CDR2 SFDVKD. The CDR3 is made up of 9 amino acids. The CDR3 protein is CATRTGWFF. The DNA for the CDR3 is TGTGCCACCAGGACTGGATGGTTCTTC.

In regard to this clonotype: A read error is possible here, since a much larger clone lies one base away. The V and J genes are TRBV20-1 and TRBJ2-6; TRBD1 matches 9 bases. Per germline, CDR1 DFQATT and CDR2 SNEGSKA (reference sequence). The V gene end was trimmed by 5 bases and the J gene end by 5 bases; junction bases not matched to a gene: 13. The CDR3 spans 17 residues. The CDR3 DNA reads TGCAGTGCTCATATGACGGGACAGGGTACCTGGGCCAACGTCCTGACTTTC. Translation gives CSAHMTGQGTWANVLTF.

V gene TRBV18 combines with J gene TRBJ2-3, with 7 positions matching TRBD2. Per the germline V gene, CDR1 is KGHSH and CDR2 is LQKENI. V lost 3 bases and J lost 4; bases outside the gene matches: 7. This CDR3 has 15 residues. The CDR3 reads CASSPLAGVPDTQYF. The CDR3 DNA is TGTGCCAGCTCACCTCTCGCGGGGGTGCCAGATACGCAGTATTTT.

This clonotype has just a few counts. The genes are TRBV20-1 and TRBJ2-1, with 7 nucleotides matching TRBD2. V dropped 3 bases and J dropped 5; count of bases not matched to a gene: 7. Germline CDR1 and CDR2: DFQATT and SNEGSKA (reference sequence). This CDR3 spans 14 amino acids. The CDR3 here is CSASGGTDNNEQFF. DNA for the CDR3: TGCAGTGCTAGCGGGGGGACCGACAACAATGAGCAGTTCTTC.

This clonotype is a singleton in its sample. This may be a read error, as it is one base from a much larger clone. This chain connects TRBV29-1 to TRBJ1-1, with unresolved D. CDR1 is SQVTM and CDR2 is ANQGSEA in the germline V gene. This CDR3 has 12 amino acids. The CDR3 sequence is CSVEGLNTETFF. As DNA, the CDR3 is TGCAGCGTTGAGGGCCTGAACACTGAAACTTTCTTT.

The CDR3 reads CATVVRGDYGYTF. DNA of the CDR3: TGTGCCACCGTGGTTAGGGGCGACTATGGCTACACCTTC. The rearrangement links TRBV24-1 to TRBJ1-2; perhaps TRBD1 as D (5 bases). With 9 bases removed from V and 3 bases from J, the gap between germline ends came to 13 bases. The CDR3 has 13 residues. The germline gives CDR1 KGHDR, CDR2 SFDVKD.

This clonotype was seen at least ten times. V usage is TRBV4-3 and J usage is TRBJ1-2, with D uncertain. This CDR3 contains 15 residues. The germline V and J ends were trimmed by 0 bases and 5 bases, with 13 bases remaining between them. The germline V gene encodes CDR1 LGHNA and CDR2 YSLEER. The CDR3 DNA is TGCGCCAGCAGCCAAGATATGAGGGATTTTTATGGCTACACCTTC. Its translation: CASSQDMRDFYGYTF.

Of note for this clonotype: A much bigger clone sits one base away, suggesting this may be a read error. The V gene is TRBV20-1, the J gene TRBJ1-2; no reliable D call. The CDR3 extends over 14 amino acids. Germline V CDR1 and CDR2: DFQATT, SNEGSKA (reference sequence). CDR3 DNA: TGCAGTGCTAGAGATCCTGACCCAGCCTATGGCCACACCTTC. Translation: CSARDPDPAYGHTF.